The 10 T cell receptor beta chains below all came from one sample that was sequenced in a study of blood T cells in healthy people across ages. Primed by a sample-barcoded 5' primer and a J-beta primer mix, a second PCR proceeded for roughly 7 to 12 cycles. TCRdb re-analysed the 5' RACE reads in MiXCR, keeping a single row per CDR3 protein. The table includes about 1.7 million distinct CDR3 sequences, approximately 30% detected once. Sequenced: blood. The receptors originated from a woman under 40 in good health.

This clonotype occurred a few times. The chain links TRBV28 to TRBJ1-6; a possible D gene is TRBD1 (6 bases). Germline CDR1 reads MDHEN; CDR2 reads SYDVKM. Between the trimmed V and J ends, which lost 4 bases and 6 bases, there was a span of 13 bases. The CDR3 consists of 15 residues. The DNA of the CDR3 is TGTGCCAGCAGTTCCCCAGGGGTTAGTAATTCACCCCTCCACTTT. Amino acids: CASSSPGVSNSPLHF.

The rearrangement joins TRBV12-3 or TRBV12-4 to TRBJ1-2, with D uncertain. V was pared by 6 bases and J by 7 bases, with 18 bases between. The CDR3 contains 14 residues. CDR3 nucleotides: TGTGCCAGCAGAGACTCGACAAGAGCAGGTGGCTACACCTTC. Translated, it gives CASRDSTRAGGYTF.

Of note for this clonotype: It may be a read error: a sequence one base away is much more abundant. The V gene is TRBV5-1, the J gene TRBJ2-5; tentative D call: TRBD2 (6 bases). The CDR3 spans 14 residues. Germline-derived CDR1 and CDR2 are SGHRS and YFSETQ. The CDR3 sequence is CASSLTGEQEAQYF. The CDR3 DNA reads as TGCGCCAGCAGCTTGACGGGGGAGCAAGAGGCCCAGTACTTC.

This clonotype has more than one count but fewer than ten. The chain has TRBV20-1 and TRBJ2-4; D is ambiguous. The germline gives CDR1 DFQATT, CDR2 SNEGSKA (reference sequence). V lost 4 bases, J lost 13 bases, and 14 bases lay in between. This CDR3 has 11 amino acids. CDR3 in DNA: TGCAGTGCTAAACAAGTGGTCTGGCAGTACTTC. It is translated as CSAKQVVWQYF.

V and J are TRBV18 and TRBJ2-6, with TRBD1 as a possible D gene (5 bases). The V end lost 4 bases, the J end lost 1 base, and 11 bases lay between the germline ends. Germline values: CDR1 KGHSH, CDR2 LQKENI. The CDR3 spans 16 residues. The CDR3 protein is CASSRQGRSGANVLTF. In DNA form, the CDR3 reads TGTGCCAGCTCACGCCAGGGTCGGTCTGGGGCCAACGTCCTGACTTTC.

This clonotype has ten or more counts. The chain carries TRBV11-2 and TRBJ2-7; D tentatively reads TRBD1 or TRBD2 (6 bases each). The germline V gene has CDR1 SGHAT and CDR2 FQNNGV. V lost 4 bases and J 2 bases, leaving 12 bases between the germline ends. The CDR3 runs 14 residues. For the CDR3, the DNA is TGTGCCAGCAGCTGGGGGGCCGATACCTACGAGCAGTACTTC. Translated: CASSWGADTYEQYF. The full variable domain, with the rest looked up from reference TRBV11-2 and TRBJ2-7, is EAGVAQSPRYKIIEKRQSVAFWCNPISGHATLYWYQQILGQGPKLLIQFQNNGVVDDSQLPKDRFSAERLKGVDSTLKIQPAKLEDSAVYLCASSWGADTYEQYFGPGTRLTVT.

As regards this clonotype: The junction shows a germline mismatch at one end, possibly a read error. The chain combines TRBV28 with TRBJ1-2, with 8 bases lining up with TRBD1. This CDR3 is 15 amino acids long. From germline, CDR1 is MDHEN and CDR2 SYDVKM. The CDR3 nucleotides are TGTGCCAGCAGTTTTCGAACAGGGGGGACCTATGGTTACACCTTC. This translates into CASSFRTGGTYGYTF.

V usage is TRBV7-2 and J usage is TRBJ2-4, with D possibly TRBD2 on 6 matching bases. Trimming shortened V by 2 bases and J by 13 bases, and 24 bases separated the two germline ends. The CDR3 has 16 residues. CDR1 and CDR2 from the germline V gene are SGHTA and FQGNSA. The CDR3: CASSLPSMGGREEQYF. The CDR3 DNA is TGTGCCAGCAGCTTACCATCAATGGGAGGTAGAGAAGAGCAGTACTTC.

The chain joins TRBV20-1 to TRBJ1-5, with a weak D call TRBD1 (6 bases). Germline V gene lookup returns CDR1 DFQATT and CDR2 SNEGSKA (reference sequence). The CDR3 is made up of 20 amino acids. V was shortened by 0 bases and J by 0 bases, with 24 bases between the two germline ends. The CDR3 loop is CSARDEMWTVRLDSNQPQHF. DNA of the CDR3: TGCAGTGCTAGAGACGAGATGTGGACAGTTAGACTGGATAGCAATCAGCCCCAGCATTTT.

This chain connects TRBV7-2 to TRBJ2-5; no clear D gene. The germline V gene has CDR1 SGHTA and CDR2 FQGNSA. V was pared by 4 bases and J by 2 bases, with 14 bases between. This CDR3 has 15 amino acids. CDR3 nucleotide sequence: TGTGCCAGCAGCTCCCAGGTGGCCTTACAAGAGACCCAGTACTTC. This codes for CASSSQVALQETQYF. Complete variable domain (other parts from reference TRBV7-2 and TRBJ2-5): GAGVSQSPSNKVTEKGKDVELRCDPISGHTALYWYRQSLGQGLEFLIYFQGNSAPDKSGLPSDRFSAERTGGSVSTLTIQRTQQEDSAVYLCASSSQVALQETQYFGPGTRLLVL.